This entry lists 18 T cell receptor beta chains sequenced from one sample in a study of blood T cells in healthy people across ages. Sample-barcoded 5' priming and a J-beta primer mix drove a second PCR of roughly 6 to 12 cycles. A single record per CDR3 protein comes from TCRdb applying MiXCR to the 5' RACE reads. The sample holds 1,100,000 or so distinct CDR3 sequences, 40% to 55% seen once. Material: blood. The receptors originated from a woman aged 55-70 years in good health.

J is TRBJ2-5 and V is TRBV7-9; D uncertain. The CDR3 spans 12 residues. The V gene's germline CDR1 is SEHNR and CDR2 FQNEAQ (reference sequence). V was shortened by 6 bases and J by 2 bases, with 7 bases between the two germline ends. The CDR3 here is CASRDGQETQYF. The CDR3 coding sequence is TGTGCCAGCAGAGACGGACAAGAGACCCAGTACTTC.

The rearrangement joins TRBV20-1 to TRBJ1-6; 7 positions agree with TRBD1. Germline CDR1 DFQATT, CDR2 SNEGSKA (reference sequence). The ends lost 5 bases at V and 5 bases at J; junction bases unmatched: 6. The CDR3 has 14 residues. This CDR3 is CSAPRTGNNSPLHF. In DNA, the CDR3 is TGCAGTGCTCCTAGGACAGGCAATAATTCACCCCTCCACTTT.

The rearrangement joins TRBV3-1 to TRBJ2-1, with D perhaps TRBD1 (6 bases). This CDR3 has 18 residues. Germline V CDR1 and CDR2: LGHDT, YNNKEL (reference sequence). The V end was cut by 1 base, the J end by 6 bases, with 22 bases between. As DNA, the CDR3 is TGTGCCAGCAGCCAAGTGCCCTTGGGGGCGGGCGCGAGCAATGAGCAGTTCTTC. Translating it yields CASSQVPLGAGASNEQFF.

The chain links TRBV12-3 or TRBV12-4 to TRBJ1-1; perhaps TRBD1 as D (5 bases). The CDR3 loop spans 14 amino acids. Trimming took 10 bases from V and 0 from J, leaving 15 bases between them. The CDR3 protein is CAISGTNMNTEAFF. As DNA, the CDR3 is TGTGCCATTTCCGGGACGAACATGAACACTGAAGCTTTCTTT.

This clonotype showed up many times. The chain links TRBV20-1 to TRBJ2-7; 9 bases are shared with TRBD1. This CDR3 contains 16 residues. From germline, CDR1 is DFQATT and CDR2 SNEGSKA (reference sequence). V lost 3 bases and J lost 0; bases outside the gene matches: 9. The CDR3 bases are TGCAGTGCTAGGGGGAACCTGGGACAGGGCTCCTACGAGCAGTACTTC. Its protein product is CSARGNLGQGSYEQYF.

This clonotype was seen a few times. The rearrangement uses TRBV29-1 and TRBJ2-7; 10 bases are shared with TRBD1. V was clipped by 5 bases and J by 0 bases; unmatched bases: 4. This CDR3 has 14 residues. Germline CDR1 reads SQVTM; CDR2 reads ANQGSEA. CDR3 nucleotides: TGCAGCGTTACGGGACAGGGGTCCTCCTACGAGCAGTACTTC. Translating it yields CSVTGQGSSYEQYF.

This sequence joins TRBV3-1 and TRBJ1-2; TRBD1 matches at 11 bases. J lost 6 bases, V lost 5 bases, and 2 bases had no gene match. Germline-derived CDR1 and CDR2 are LGHDT and YNNKEL (reference sequence). The CDR3 contains 13 residues. CDR3 sequence: CASSRTGGHGYTF. For the CDR3, the DNA is TGTGCCAGCAGCAGGACAGGGGGCCATGGCTACACCTTC. The whole variable domain, filled in from reference TRBV3-1 and TRBJ1-2, reads DTAVSQTPKYLVTQMGNDKSIKCEQNLGHDTMYWYKQDSKKFLKIMFSYNNKELIINETVPNRFSPKSPDKAHLNLHINSLELGDSAVYFCASSRTGGHGYTFGSGTRLTVV.

This clonotype appeared a few times. The chain uses TRBV2 and TRBJ2-1; D is unclear. Trimming stripped 2 bases from V and 10 bases from J, with 12 bases between. The CDR3 extends over 13 amino acids. Germline lookup yields CDR1 SNHLY and CDR2 FYNNEI. CDR3 nucleotide sequence: TGTGCCAGCAGTGAACTCCAACGCGGCGAGCAGTTCTTC. Translated: CASSELQRGEQFF.

This chain connects TRBV9 to TRBJ2-1; TRBD2 aligns across 10 bases. The CDR3 is 20 residues long. Germline-derived CDR1 and CDR2 are SGDLS and YYNGEE. With 0 bases clipped from V and 7 bases from J, the junction kept 19 bases outside the gene matches. The CDR3 coding sequence is TGTGCCAGCAGCGTAGACGATGGTGGAATGGTGAGCGGGAGGGCGAATGAGCAGTTCTTC. This translates into CASSVDDGGMVSGRANEQFF. Using reference TRBV9 and TRBJ2-1 for the parts outside the CDR3, the full variable domain is DSGVTQTPKHLITATGQRVTLRCSPRSGDLSVYWYQQSLDQGLQFLIQYYNGEERAKGNILERFSAQQFPDLHSELNLSSLELGDSALYFCASSVDDGGMVSGRANEQFFGPGTRLTVL.

This chain connects TRBV12-3 or TRBV12-4 to TRBJ2-3; 13 bases are a match to TRBD2. V trimming: 1 base; J trimming: 5 bases; junction bases outside the gene matches: 0. CDR3 length: 15 amino acids. This chain's CDR3 is CASSLGTSGRDTQYF. CDR3 sequence (DNA): TGTGCCAGCAGTTTAGGGACTAGCGGGAGAGATACGCAGTATTTT.

The chain employs TRBV6-1 and TRBJ2-6, with a tentative D call TRBD1 (5 bases). V lost 3 bases and J 4 bases, leaving 7 bases between the germline ends. The CDR3 spans 14 residues. Germline V gene lookup returns CDR1 MNHNS and CDR2 SASEGT. CDR3 coding DNA: TGTGCCAGCAGTGATAGACAGGGGGCCAACGTCCTGACTTTC. Protein product: CASSDRQGANVLTF.

This clonotype was counted only a few times. As DNA, the CDR3 is TGCAGTGCGGACGGGACTAGCGGGGCGAGAGACGAGCAGTACTTC. Translating it yields CSADGTSGARDEQYF. The chain couples TRBV20-1 to TRBJ2-4, with TRBD2 matching 13 bases. The end of the DNA is better explained by TRBJ2-7, so the J call may be wrong. Per germline, CDR1 DFQATT and CDR2 SNEGSKA (reference sequence). CDR3 size: 15 residues.

The V call is TRBV3-1, the J call TRBJ2-7; no firm D call. The V gene lost 1 base and the J gene lost 7 bases, with 8 bases spanning the gap. Looked up from germline, CDR1 is LGHDT and CDR2 is YNNKEL (reference sequence). This CDR3 has 12 amino acids. The CDR3 DNA follows: TGTGCCAGCAGCCAAGGGACGCGAGAGCAGTACTTC. It specifies CASSQGTREQYF.

The chain combines TRBV5-1 with TRBJ2-7; D possibly corresponds to TRBD1 (6 bases). From germline, CDR1 is SGHRS and CDR2 YFSETQ. This CDR3 spans 14 amino acids. Trimming took off 2 bases at V and 3 bases at J, with 12 bases between the two ends. CDR3 sequence (DNA): TGCGCCAGCAGCTTAGGGGGACCAGTCTACGAGCAGTACTTC. Its translation is CASSLGGPVYEQYF.

The chain carries TRBV20-1 and TRBJ2-7; tentatively, D is TRBD2 (6 bases). In germline, CDR1 is DFQATT, CDR2 SNEGSKA (reference sequence). The CDR3 has 13 amino acids. Trimming shortened V by 5 bases and J by 3 bases, and 14 bases separated the two germline ends. This CDR3 reads CSADRLGIYEQYF. The DNA for the CDR3 is TGCAGTGCTGATAGACTAGGCATCTACGAGCAGTACTTC.

The V call is TRBV20-1, the J call TRBJ1-5; 8 nucleotides line up with TRBD1. The CDR3 has 14 amino acids. The V segment lost 4 bases and the J segment 2 bases; nucleotides outside the gene matches: 4. Per germline, CDR1 DFQATT and CDR2 SNEGSKA (reference sequence). The CDR3 is CSAKTGQGNQPQHF. CDR3 coding DNA: TGCAGTGCTAAAACGGGACAGGGCAATCAGCCCCAGCATTTT.

The chain joins TRBV9 to TRBJ2-1; 8 nucleotides agree with TRBD2. The CDR3 length is 15 residues. Germline values: CDR1 SGDLS, CDR2 YYNGEE. The trim removed 4 bases at V and 3 bases at J, leaving 6 bases unmatched. CDR3 nucleotide sequence: TGTGCCAGCAGCCCGAGCGGGGGCCGCTACAATGAGCAGTTCTTC. This gives the protein CASSPSGGRYNEQFF.

Comment on this clonotype: One junction end disagrees with the germline gene, perhaps due to a read error. The chain combines TRBV20-1 with TRBJ2-7, with D hard to call. CDR1 DFQATT and CDR2 SNEGSKA come from the germline V gene (reference sequence). The CDR3 extends over 13 amino acids. CDR3 region: CSARDPDGYKQYF. CDR3 in DNA: TGCAGTGCTAGAGATCCAGATGGCTACAAGCAGTACTTC.